The 10 T cell receptor beta chains given below trace back to one sample, sequenced in a study of control samples from healthy donors and cancer patients. Clones were read by immunoSEQ multiplex PCR, and TCRdb kept only the in-frame ones, dropping some. Seen here are about 44,000 clones, more than 75% observed once, and the top ten hold 10% to 13%. Sequencing was carried out using PBMCs. These receptors all come from a woman in her sixties or seventies with lung cancer.

In its sample, this clone was seen once. The V and J genes are TRBV6-5 and TRBJ1-3, with D possibly TRBD1 on 6 matching bases. In germline, CDR1 is MNHEY, CDR2 SVGAGI. The CDR3 is 13 amino acids. Trimming pared 6 bases from V and 2 bases from J, leaving 8 bases between. The CDR3 DNA reads as TGTGCCAGCAGCAGACAGGCTGGAAACACCATATATTTT. Translated, it gives CASSRQAGNTIYF.

This chain links TRBV30 with TRBJ1-2; possible D gene TRBD1, 5 bases. The CDR3 covers 12 residues. V was trimmed by 0 bases and J by 6 bases, leaving 8 bases between them. Germline CDR1 GTSNPN, CDR2 SVGIG (reference sequence). DNA of the CDR3: TGTGCCTGGAGTGTCGGGGGGAATGGCTACACCTTC. This codes for CAWSVGGNGYTF. The complete variable domain, with remaining parts taken from reference TRBV30 and TRBJ1-2, reads SQTIHQWPATLVQPVGSPLSLECTVEGTSNPNLYWYRQAAGRGLQLLFYSVGIGQISSEVPQNLSASRPQDRQFILSSKKLLLSDSGFYLCAWSVGGNGYTFGSGTRLTVV.

The V call is TRBV12-3 or TRBV12-4, the J call TRBJ1-3; D possibly corresponds to TRBD1 (5 bases). The CDR3 is 12 amino acids. Deletions cut 6 bases from V and 8 bases from J, with 11 bases between. The DNA for the CDR3 is TGTGCCAGCAGCCGCGAAGGGGACACCATATATTTT. Amino acid sequence: CASSREGDTIYF.

The V gene is TRBV5-4, the J gene TRBJ1-6; TRBD1 is a possible D gene (6 bases). CDR1 is SGHNT and CDR2 is YYREEE in the germline V gene (reference sequence). V lost 1 base and J 7 bases, leaving 12 bases between the germline ends. The CDR3 sequence is 15 residues long. CDR3 sequence reads: CASSLPAGENSPLHF. The CDR3 DNA reads TGTGCCAGCAGCTTGCCCGCAGGGGAAAATTCACCCCTCCACTTT.

The V and J genes are TRBV12-3 or TRBV12-4 and TRBJ1-1; D unresolved. Trimming left V 4 bases short and J 5 bases short, with 11 bases between. CDR3 size: 13 residues. For the CDR3, the DNA is TGTGCCAGCAGTTCTGAGTATCGGACTGAAGCTTTCTTT. This translates into CASSSEYRTEAFF.

Written as DNA, the CDR3 is TGTGCCAGCAGCCCGAGAGGGAGCTCCTACAATGAGCAGTTCTTC. Its protein is CASSPRGSSYNEQFF. The chain links TRBV11-2 to TRBJ2-1; D is possibly TRBD2 (5 bases). CDR3 size: 15 residues. V was shortened by 5 bases and J by 0 bases, with 11 bases between the two germline ends. Germline V CDR1 and CDR2: SGHAT, FQNNGV.

V is TRBV27 and J is TRBJ1-1; tentatively, D is TRBD1 (6 bases). The germline V gene has CDR1 MNHEY and CDR2 SMNVEV (reference sequence). Trimming pared 4 bases from V and 1 base from J, leaving 16 bases between. CDR3 length: 16 amino acids. CDR3 nucleotide sequence: TGTGCCAGCAGTTACCTGGCAGGGGCCCAGAACACTGAAGCTTTCTTT. Translating it yields CASSYLAGAQNTEAFF.

V gene TRBV4-3 combines with J gene TRBJ2-2; TRBD1 agrees at 7 bases. V shed 4 bases, J shed 1 base, and the junction held 9 bases outside the gene matches. This CDR3 region has 17 residues. Germline V gene sequence: CDR1 LGHNA, CDR2 YSLEER. Here the CDR3 DNA reads TGCGCCAGCAGCCGCTATTTCGGGACAGAGAACACCGGGGAGCTGTTTTTT. It specifies CASSRYFGTENTGELFF.

A single count supports this clone. The rearrangement links TRBV19 to TRBJ2-7; D not certain. Germline assignment: CDR1 LNHDA and CDR2 SQIVND (reference sequence). This CDR3 has 15 residues. The germline V and J ends were trimmed by 0 bases and 1 base, with 10 bases remaining between them. The CDR3: CASSIDRLNSYEQYF. The CDR3 nucleotides are TGTGCCAGTAGTATAGATCGATTGAATTCCTACGAGCAGTACTTC.

The chain is built from TRBV5-1 and TRBJ2-1; 8 bases are shared with TRBD1. V gave up 4 bases and J gave up 2 bases; unmatched junction bases: 5. CDR1 is SGHRS and CDR2 is YFSETQ in the germline V gene. The CDR3 length is 15 residues. The CDR3 loop reads CASSTDRGAYNEQFF. CDR3 in DNA: TGCGCCAGCAGCACTGACAGGGGAGCCTACAATGAGCAGTTCTTC.